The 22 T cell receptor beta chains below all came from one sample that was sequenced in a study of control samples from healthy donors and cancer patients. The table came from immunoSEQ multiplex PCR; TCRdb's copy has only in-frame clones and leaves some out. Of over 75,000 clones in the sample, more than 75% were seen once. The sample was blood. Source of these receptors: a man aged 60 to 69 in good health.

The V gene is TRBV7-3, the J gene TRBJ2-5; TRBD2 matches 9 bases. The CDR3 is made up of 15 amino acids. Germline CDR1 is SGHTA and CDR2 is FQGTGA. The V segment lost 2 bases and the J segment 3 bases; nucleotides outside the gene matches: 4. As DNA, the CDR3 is TGTGCCAGCAGCTTATCTAGCGGGGCAAAAGAGACCCAGTACTTC. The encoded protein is CASSLSSGAKETQYF.

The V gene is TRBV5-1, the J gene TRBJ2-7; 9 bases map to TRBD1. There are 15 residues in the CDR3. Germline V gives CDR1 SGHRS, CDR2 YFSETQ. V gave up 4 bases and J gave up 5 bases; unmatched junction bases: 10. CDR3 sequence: CASSGGTGTVDEQYF. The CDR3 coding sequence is TGCGCCAGCAGCGGGGGGACAGGGACCGTGGACGAGCAGTACTTC.

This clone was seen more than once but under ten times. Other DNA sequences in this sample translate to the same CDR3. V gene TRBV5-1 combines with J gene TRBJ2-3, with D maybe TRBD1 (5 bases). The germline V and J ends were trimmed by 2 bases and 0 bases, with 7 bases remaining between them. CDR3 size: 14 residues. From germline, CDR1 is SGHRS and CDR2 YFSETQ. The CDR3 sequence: CASSFWGSTDTQYF. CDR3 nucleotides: TGCGCCAGCAGCTTTTGGGGCAGCACAGATACGCAGTATTTT.

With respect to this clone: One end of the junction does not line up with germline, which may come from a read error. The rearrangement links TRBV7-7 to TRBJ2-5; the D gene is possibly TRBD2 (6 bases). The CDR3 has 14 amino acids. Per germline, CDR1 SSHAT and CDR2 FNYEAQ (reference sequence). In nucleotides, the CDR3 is TGTGCTAGCAGCCTCCAGGGACTCCAAGAGACCCAGTACTTC. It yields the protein CASSLQGLQETQYF.

CDR3 amino acids: CASSKVADWDGYTF. CDR3 DNA sequence: TGTGCCAGCAGCAAAGTAGCCGACTGGGATGGCTACACCTTC. V usage is TRBV21-1 and J usage is TRBJ1-2. TRBV21-1 is a listed pseudogene. CDR3 length: 14 amino acids.

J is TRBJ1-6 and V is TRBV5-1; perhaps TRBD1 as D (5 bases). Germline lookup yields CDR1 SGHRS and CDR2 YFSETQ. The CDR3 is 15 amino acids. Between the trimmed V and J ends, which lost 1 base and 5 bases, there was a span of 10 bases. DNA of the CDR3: TGCGCCAGCAGCTTGCGACAGACGAATAATTCACCCCTCCACTTT. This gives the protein CASSLRQTNNSPLHF.

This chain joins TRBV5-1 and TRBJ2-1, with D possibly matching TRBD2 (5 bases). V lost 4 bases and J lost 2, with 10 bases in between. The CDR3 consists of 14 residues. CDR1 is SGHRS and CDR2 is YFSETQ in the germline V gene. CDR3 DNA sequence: TGCGCCAGCAGCCCTTACGGGGCCTACAATGAGCAGTTCTTC. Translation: CASSPYGAYNEQFF.

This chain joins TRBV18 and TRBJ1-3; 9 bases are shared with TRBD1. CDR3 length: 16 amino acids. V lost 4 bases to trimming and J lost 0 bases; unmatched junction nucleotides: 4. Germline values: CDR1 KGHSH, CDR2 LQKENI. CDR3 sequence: CASSLGQGGSGNTIYF. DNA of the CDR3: TGTGCCAGCTCACTGGGACAGGGCGGCTCTGGAAACACCATATATTTT.

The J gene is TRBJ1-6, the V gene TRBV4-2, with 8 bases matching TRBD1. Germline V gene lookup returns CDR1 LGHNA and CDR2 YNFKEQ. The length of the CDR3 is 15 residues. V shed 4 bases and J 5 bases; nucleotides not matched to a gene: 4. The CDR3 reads CASSRGQGNNSPLHF. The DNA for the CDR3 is TGTGCCAGCAGCCGAGGACAGGGAAATAATTCACCCCTCCACTTT.

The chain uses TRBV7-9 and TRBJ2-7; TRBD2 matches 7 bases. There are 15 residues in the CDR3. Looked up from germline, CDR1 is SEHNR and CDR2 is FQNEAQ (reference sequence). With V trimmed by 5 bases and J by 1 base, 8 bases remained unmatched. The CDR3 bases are TGTGCCAGCAGCCCTCGGGGGGTAGGGTCCTACGAGCAGTACTTC. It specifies CASSPRGVGSYEQYF.

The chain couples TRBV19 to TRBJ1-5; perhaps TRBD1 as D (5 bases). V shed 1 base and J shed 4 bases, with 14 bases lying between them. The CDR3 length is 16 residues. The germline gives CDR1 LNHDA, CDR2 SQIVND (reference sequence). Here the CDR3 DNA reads TGTGCCAGTAGTATAGTTGGGGGTCCTTCGAATCAGCCCCAGCATTTT. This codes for CASSIVGGPSNQPQHF.

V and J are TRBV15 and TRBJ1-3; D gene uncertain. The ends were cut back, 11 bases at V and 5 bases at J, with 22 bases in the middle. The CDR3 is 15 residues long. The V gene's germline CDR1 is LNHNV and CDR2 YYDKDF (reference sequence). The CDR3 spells CAPAGQAAPRNTIYF. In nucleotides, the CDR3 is TGTGCCCCGGCCGGGCAGGCCGCCCCCAGAAACACCATATATTTT.

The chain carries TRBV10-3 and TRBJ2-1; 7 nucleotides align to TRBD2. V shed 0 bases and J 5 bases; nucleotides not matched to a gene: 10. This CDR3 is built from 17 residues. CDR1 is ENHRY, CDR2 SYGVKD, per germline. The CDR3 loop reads CAISESPRREFNNEQFF. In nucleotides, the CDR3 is TGTGCCATCAGTGAGTCCCCCAGGCGGGAGTTCAACAATGAGCAGTTCTTC.

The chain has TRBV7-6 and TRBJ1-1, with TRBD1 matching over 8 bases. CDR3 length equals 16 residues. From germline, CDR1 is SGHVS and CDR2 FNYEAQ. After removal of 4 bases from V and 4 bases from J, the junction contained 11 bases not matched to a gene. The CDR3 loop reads CASSSQGEGTGTEAFF. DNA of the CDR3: TGTGCCAGCAGCTCGCAGGGGGAGGGGACAGGCACTGAAGCTTTCTTT.

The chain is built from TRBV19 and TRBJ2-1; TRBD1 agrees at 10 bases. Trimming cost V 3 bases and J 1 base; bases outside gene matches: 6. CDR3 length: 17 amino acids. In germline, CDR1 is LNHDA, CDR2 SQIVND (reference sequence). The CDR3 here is CASSMEKGQGSYNEQFF. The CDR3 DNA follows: TGTGCCAGTAGTATGGAAAAGGGACAGGGGTCCTACAATGAGCAGTTCTTC.

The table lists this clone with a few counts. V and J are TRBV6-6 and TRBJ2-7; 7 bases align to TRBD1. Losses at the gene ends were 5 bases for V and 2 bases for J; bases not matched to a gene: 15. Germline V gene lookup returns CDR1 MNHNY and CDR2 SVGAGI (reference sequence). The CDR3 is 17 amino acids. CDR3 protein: CASSLSQTGILAYEQYF. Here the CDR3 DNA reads TGTGCCAGCAGTCTATCCCAGACAGGGATACTCGCCTACGAGCAGTACTTC.

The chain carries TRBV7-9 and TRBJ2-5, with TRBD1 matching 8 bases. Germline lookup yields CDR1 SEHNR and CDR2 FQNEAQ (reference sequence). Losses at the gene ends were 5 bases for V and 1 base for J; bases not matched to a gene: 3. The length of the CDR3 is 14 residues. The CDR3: CASSVTGGQETQYF. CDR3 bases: TGTGCCAGCAGCGTAACAGGGGGCCAAGAGACCCAGTACTTC.

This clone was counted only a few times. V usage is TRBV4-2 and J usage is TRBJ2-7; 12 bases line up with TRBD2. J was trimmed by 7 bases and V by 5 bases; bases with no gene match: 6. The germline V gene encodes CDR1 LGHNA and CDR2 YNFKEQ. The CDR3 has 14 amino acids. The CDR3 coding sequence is TGTGCCAGCAGCTCTAGCGGGAGGGCCGAAGAGCAGTACTTC. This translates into CASSSSGRAEEQYF.

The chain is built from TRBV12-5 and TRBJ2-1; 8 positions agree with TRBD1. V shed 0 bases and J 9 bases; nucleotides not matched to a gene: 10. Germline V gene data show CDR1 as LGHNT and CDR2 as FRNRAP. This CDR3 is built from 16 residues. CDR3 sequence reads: CASGLVRTGGDGEQFF. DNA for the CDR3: TGTGCTAGTGGTTTGGTACGAACAGGGGGAGATGGTGAGCAGTTCTTC.

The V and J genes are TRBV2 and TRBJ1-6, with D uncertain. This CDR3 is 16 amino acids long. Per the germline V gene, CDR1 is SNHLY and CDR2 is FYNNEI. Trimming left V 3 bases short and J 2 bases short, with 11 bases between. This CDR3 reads CASSDAHSTYNSPLHF. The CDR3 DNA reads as TGTGCCAGCAGTGATGCGCATTCAACCTATAATTCACCCCTCCACTTT.

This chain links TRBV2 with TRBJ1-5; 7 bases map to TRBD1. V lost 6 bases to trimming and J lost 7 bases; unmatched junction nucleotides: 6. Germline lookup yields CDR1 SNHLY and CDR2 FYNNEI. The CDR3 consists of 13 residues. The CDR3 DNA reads TGTGCCAGCAGGAGGGACAGATCACAGCCCCAGCATTTT. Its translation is CASRRDRSQPQHF.

The CDR3 DNA reads as TGTGCCAGTAGTGGCACAGGAGCTAGCGGGCAAGCGAACACCGGGGAGCTGTTTTTT. This gives the protein CASSGTGASGQANTGELFF. This chain connects TRBV19 to TRBJ2-2; 8 positions match TRBD2. The CDR3 extends over 19 amino acids. Trimming removed 5 bases from V and 0 bases from J; junction bases left unmatched: 14. The germline gives CDR1 LNHDA, CDR2 SQIVND (reference sequence).